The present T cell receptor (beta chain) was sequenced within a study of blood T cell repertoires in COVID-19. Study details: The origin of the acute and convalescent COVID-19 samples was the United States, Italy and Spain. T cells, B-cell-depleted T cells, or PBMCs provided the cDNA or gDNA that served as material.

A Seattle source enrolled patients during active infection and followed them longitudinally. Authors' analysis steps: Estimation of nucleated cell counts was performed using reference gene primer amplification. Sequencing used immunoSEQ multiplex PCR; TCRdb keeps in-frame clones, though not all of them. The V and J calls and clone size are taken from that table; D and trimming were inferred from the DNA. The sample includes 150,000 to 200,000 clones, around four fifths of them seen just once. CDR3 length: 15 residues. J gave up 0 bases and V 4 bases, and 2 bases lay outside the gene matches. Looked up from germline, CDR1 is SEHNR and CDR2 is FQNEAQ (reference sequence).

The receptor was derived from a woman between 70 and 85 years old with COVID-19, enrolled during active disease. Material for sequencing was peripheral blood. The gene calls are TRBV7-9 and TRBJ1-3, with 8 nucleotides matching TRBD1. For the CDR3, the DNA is TGTGCCAGCAGCTCCGGGACAGGCTCTGGAAACACCATATATTTT. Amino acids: CASSSGTGSGNTIYF.